Many counts were recorded for the clone carrying this T cell receptor beta chain. What it binds is unknown. The V gene's germline CDR1 is KGHSH and CDR2 LQKENI. This CDR3 region has 16 residues. The V end was cut by 1 base, the J end by 3 bases, with 12 bases between. These data belong to a study of T-cell reconstitution after alpha-beta-depleted transplantation in children. Unique molecular identifiers were used in preparing the TCRbeta library. TCRdb independently ran MiXCR on the PCR reads; one entry per CDR3 protein. Here the sample spans about 980,000 distinct CDR3 sequences, about 31% being singletons. Study results and limitations: It was reported that alpha-beta T cells came from several hundred expanded graft clones (about two months after transplant). From surviving recipient T cells and thymic progenitors came the high day-60 TCRbeta diversity observed in some patients.

Sequencing was performed on PBMCs, mostly from graft donor cells, taken 360 days after TCRalphabeta/CD19-depleted stem cell transplant. The gene calls are TRBV18 and TRBJ2-2; a possible D gene is TRBD2 (6 bases). This receptor was obtained from a boy under two years old who had a stem cell transplant for SCID, so the T cells may come from the graft donor. CDR3 loop: CASSPRGRGDTGELFF. CDR3 nucleotide sequence: TGTGCCAGCTCACCACGTGGGCGGGGCGACACCGGGGAGCTGTTTTTT.